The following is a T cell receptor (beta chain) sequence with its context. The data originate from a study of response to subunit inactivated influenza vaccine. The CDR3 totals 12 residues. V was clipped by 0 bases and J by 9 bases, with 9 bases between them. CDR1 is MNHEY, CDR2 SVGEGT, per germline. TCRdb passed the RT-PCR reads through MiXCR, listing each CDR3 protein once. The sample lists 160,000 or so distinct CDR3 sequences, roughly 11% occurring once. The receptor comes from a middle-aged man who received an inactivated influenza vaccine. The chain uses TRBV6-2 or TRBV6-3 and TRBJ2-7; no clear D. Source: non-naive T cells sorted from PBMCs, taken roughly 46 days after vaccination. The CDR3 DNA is TGTGCCAGCAGTTACTCGATGGGGTGGCAGTACTTC. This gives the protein CASSYSMGWQYF.